What follows are 11 T cell receptor beta chains derived from one specimen sequenced in a study of CD8+CD57+ T cells in acquired aplastic anemia. The TCR beta profiling, which covered VDJ combination and CDR3 sequence, was carried out using genomic DNA as the template. TCRdb reprocessed the reads via MiXCR and lists one record per CDR3 protein. The sample has 180,000 or so distinct CDR3 sequences; just over 45% are singletons. Input material: sorted CD4+, CD8+, or CD8+CD57+ T cells (not recorded which) from PBMCs. These receptors originate from a human donor in good health.

In its sample, this clonotype was seen once. One end of the junction does not line up with germline, which may come from a read error. J is TRBJ2-3 and V is TRBV11-1; 7 bases map to TRBD2. Germline loops: CDR1 SGHAT, CDR2 FQDESV (reference sequence). The CDR3 is 16 amino acids. The CDR3, as DNA: TGTGCCAGCAGCTTGGATTCGGCGACTAGCACAGATACGCACTATTTT. Amino acid sequence: CASSLDSATSTDTHYF.

This clonotype was detected ten times or more. The chain links TRBV6-5 to TRBJ2-2; 8 bases fit TRBD2. The CDR3 is made up of 15 amino acids. Germline values: CDR1 MNHEY, CDR2 SVGAGI. With V trimmed by 0 bases and J by 3 bases, 0 bases remained unmatched. CDR3 bases: TGTGCCAGCAGTTACTCGACTAGCGACACCGGGGAGCTGTTTTTT. It codes for CASSYSTSDTGELFF.

This clonotype showed up many times. The V call is TRBV7-9, the J call TRBJ2-7; 10 bases are a match to TRBD1. This CDR3 is built from 18 residues. The junction had 15 bases not matched to a gene; V was cut back by 5 bases and J by 2 bases. The germline CDR1 and CDR2 sequences are SEHNR and FQNEAQ (reference sequence). The CDR3 region has the DNA TGTGCCAGCAGCCCATACTCCACAAGACAGGGGGCAACCTACGAGCAGTACTTC. Translating it yields CASSPYSTRQGATYEQYF.

This chain links TRBV27 with TRBJ1-1; the match to TRBD1 covers 9 bases. Germline assignment: CDR1 MNHEY and CDR2 SMNVEV (reference sequence). This CDR3 has 17 amino acids. The J segment lost 0 bases and the V segment lost 5 bases, leaving 10 bases of the junction unmatched. The CDR3 sequence: CASSRLATGGLNTEAFF. The CDR3 bases are TGTGCCAGCAGTCGCCTCGCAACAGGGGGCCTGAACACTGAAGCTTTCTTT.

In this sample, this clonotype turned up a few times. V gene TRBV29-1 combines with J gene TRBJ1-4, with D possibly TRBD1 on 5 matching bases. CDR1 and CDR2 from the germline V gene are SQVTM and ANQGSEA. This CDR3 region has 15 residues. Trimming took off 7 bases at V and 7 bases at J, with 22 bases between the two ends. DNA for the CDR3: TGCAGCGCTGGGGCCCGAACAGTACTGGGTGAAAAACTGTTTTTT. Amino acid sequence: CSAGARTVLGEKLFF. The variable domain in full, with the rest retrieved from reference TRBV29-1 and TRBJ1-4, is SAVISQKPSRDICQRGTSLTIQCQVDSQVTMMFWYRQQPGQSLTLIATANQGSEATYESGFVIDKFPISRPNLTFSTLTVSNMSPEDSSIYLCSAGARTVLGEKLFFGSGTQLSVL.

The chain couples TRBV24-1 to TRBJ2-5; 10 nucleotides match TRBD2. The length of the CDR3 is 14 residues. J lost 5 bases, V lost 4 bases, and 3 bases had no gene match. CDR1 is KGHDR, CDR2 SFDVKD, per germline. CDR3 DNA: TGTGCCACCAGTGAAAGCGGGGGGGCTGAGACCCAGTACTTC. It specifies CATSESGGAETQYF.

This clonotype was seen once. V gene TRBV10-2 combines with J gene TRBJ2-5, with D possibly called TRBD1 or TRBD2 (5 bases each). Germline CDR1 reads WSHSY; CDR2 reads SAAADI. Trimming cost V 2 bases and J 5 bases, with 12 bases left between them. The CDR3 extends over 14 amino acids. CDR3 in amino acids: CASSEEGMMETQYF. The CDR3, as DNA: TGCGCCAGCAGTGAGGAGGGGATGATGGAGACCCAGTACTTC.

The chain links TRBV25-1 to TRBJ1-1; no clear D gene. Between the trimmed V and J ends, which lost 4 bases and 1 base, there was a span of 7 bases. There are 13 residues in the CDR3. Germline CDR1 is MGHDK and CDR2 is SYGVNS. This CDR3 reads CASSGSSNTEAFF. CDR3 nucleotide sequence: TGTGCCAGCAGTGGATCTTCGAACACTGAAGCTTTCTTT.

In this sample, this clonotype turned up many times. The rearrangement links TRBV2 to TRBJ1-6, with 9 bases aligning to TRBD1. V shed 4 bases, J shed 14 bases, and the junction held 12 bases outside the gene matches. The germline V gene has CDR1 SNHLY and CDR2 FYNNEI. CDR3 size: 15 residues. The CDR3 here is CASSVRQGESRTLHF. The CDR3 region has the DNA TGTGCCAGCAGTGTAAGACAGGGGGAGTCCCGGACCCTCCACTTT.

A single count supports this clonotype. This sequence joins TRBV7-6 and TRBJ2-7; unclear D gene. The CDR3 is made up of 10 amino acids. CDR1 is SGHVS and CDR2 is FNYEAQ in the germline V gene. V was cut by 10 bases and J by 4 bases, with 8 bases left in between. The DNA of the CDR3 is TGTGCCATAAAAGCATACGAGCAGTACTTC. This gives the protein CAIKAYEQYF.

The chain uses TRBV7-8 and TRBJ2-2; TRBD2 matches at 8 bases. Trimming cost V 8 bases and J 0 bases; bases outside gene matches: 11. The CDR3 consists of 17 residues. The germline V gene has CDR1 SGHVS and CDR2 FQNEAQ. CDR3 region: CASYPKRLASNTGELFF. CDR3 coding DNA: TGTGCCAGCTATCCGAAGCGACTAGCGTCGAACACCGGGGAGCTGTTTTTT.